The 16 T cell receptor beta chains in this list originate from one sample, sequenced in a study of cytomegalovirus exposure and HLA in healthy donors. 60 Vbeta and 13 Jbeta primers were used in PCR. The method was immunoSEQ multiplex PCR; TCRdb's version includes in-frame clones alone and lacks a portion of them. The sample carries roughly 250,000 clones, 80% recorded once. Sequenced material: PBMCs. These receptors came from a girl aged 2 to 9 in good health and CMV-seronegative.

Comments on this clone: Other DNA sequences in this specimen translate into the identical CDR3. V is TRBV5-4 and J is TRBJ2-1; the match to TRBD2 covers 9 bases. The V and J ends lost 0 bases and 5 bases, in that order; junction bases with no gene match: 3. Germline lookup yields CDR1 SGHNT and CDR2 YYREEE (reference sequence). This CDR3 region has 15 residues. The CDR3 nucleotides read TGTGCCAGCAGCTTGGTAGCGGGGGCCAACAATGAGCAGTTCTTC. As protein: CASSLVAGANNEQFF.

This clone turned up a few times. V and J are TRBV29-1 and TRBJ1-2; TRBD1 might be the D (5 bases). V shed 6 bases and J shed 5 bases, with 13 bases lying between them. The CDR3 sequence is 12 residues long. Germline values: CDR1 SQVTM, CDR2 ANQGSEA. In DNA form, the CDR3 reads TGCAGCGTACAAACCGGGGGTTATGGCTACACCTTC. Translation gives CSVQTGGYGYTF.

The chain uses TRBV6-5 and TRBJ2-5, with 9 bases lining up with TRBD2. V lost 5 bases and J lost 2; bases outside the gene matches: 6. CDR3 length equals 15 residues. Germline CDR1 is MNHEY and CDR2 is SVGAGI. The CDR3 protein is CASSLLAGVQETQYF. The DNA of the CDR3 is TGTGCCAGCAGTCTGTTAGCGGGAGTGCAAGAGACCCAGTACTTC.

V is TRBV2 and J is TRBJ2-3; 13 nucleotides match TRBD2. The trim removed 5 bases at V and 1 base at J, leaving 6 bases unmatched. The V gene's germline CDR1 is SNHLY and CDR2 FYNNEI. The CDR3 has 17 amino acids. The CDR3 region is CASSRLAGGLGTDTQYF. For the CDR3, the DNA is TGTGCCAGCAGTCGACTAGCGGGGGGCCTCGGCACAGATACGCAGTATTTT.

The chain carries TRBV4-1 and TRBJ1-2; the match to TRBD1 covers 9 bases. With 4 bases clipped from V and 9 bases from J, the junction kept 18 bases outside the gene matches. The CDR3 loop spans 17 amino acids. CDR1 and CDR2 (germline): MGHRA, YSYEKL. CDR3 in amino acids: CASSRSSTRTGASRYTF. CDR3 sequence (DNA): TGCGCCAGCAGCCGCTCAAGTACTAGGACAGGGGCCTCCCGCTACACCTTC.

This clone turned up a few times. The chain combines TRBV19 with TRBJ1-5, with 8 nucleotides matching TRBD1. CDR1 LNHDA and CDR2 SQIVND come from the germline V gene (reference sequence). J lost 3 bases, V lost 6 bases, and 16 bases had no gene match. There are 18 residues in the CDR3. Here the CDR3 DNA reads TGTGCCAGTAGACCCCCGGGGCAGGGGGCTTTTTTCAATCAGCCCCAGCATTTT. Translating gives CASRPPGQGAFFNQPQHF.

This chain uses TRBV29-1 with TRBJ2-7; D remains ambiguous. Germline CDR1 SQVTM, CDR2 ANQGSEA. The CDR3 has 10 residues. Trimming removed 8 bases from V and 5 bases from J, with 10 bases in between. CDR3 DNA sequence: TGCAGCCCAGACACCCACGAGCAGTACTTC. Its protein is CSPDTHEQYF.

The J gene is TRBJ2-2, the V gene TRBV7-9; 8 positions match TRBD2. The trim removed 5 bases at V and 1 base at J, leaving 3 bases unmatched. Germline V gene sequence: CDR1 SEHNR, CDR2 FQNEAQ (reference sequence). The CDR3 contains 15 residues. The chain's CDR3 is CASSPSGGNTGELFF. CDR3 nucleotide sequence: TGTGCCAGCAGCCCAAGCGGGGGGAACACCGGGGAGCTGTTTTTT.

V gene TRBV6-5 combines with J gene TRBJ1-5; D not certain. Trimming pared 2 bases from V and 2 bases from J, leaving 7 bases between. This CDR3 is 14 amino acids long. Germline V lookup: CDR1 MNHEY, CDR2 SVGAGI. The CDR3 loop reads CASSYGGGNQPQHF. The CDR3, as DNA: TGTGCCAGCAGTTACGGCGGGGGCAATCAGCCCCAGCATTTT.

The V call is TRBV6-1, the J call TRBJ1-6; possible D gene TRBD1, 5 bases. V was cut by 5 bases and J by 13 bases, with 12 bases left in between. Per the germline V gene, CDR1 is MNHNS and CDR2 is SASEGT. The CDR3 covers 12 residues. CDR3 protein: CASSSDIWPLHF. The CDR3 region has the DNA TGTGCCAGCAGTTCGGACATCTGGCCCCTCCACTTT.

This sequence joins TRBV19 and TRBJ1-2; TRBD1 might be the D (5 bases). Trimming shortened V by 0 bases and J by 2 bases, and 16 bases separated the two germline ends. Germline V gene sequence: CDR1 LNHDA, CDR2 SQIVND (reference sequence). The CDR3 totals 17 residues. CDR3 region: CASSIDPQGSINYGYTF. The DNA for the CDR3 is TGTGCCAGTAGTATAGATCCGCAGGGATCGATCAACTATGGCTACACCTTC.

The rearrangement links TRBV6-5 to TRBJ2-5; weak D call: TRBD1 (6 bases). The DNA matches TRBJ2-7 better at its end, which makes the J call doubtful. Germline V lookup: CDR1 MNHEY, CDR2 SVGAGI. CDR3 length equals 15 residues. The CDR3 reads CASRFKLHREYEQYF. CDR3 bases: TGTGCCAGCAGATTCAAACTTCACAGGGAGTACGAGCAGTACTTC.

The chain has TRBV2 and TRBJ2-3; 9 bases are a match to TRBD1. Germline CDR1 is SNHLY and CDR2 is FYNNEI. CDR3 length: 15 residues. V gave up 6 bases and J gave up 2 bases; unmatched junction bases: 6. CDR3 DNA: TGTGCCAGCAGAGCCGGGACAGGGACCACAGATACGCAGTATTTT. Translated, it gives CASRAGTGTTDTQYF.

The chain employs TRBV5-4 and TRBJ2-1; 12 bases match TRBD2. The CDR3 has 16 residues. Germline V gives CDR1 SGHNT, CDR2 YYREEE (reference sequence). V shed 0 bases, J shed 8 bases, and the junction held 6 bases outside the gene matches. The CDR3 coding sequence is TGTGCCAGCAGCTTGGCCCTAGCGGGGGGGCCCCATGAGCAGTTCTTC. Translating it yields CASSLALAGGPHEQFF.

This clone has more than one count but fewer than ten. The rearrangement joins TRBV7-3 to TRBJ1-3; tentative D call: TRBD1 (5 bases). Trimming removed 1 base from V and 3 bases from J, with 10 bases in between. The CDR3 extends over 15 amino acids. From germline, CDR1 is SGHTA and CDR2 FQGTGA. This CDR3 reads CASSLNRRLGNTIYF. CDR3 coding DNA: TGTGCCAGCAGCTTAAACAGGAGACTTGGAAACACCATATATTTT.

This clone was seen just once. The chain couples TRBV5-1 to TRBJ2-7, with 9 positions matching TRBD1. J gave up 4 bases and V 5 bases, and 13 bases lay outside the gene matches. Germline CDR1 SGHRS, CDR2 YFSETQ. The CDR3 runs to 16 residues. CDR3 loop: CASSFLGTGFWYEQYF. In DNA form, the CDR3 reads TGCGCCAGCAGTTTCTTAGGGACAGGGTTTTGGTACGAGCAGTACTTC.